Given below is one T cell receptor beta chain in context. This receptor's antigen is unknown. Base qualities are missing; no much larger clone stands one base away. TCRbeta CDR3 regions were amplified from genomic DNA using the immunoSEQ Assay, a bias-controlled multiplex PCR. The study's own analysis went as follows. The number of nucleated cells in each sample was estimated by amplification of reference gene primers within the assay. To quantify the absolute abundance of each unique TCRbeta CDR3 rearrangement, sequence reads were collapsed and filtered. For each sample, productive Simpson clonality was calculated as the square root of Simpson's diversity index over productive rearrangements. Sourced from immuneACCESS, this table was stored by TCRdb with only in-frame sequences that have V and J called. A share of the clones is absent; for the studies checked, an unresolved V gene accounts for under half, and the remainder has no known explanation. That table is the source of V, J and clone size, and D and trimming were worked out from the DNA. Present in this sample are fewer than 250,000 clones, 84% of which were seen just once. 6.8% of the sample belongs to the ten largest clones.

The sample belongs to a study of blood T cell repertoires in COVID-19 (dated by TCRdb to about 2020). At the level of the whole study: Samples from collaborators originated in the United States, Italy and Spain and spanned both the acute and convalescent phases of COVID-19. The material from the prospective study consisted of cDNA or gDNA derived from T cells, B-cell-depleted T cells, or PBMCs. Deeply sampled blood TCRbeta repertoires from subjects exposed to, actively infected with, or recovered from COVID-19 were included in the dataset. A freely available public database, intended as a resource for researchers studying the immune response to SARS-CoV-2, is where the repertoires were released. The samples were drawn from two sources: the first 160 participants of the ongoing ImmuneRACE study, and over 950 subjects contributed by 6 global collaborators. Nearly every sample came with metadata listing a de-identified subject ID, COVID-19 status, age in years and sex. Where HLA class I and class II types were available, the types were taken from metadata supplied by the sample provider, not from assay-based typing. The full study reports these points: Clinical and demographic metadata were provided uncurated, with the amount varying by source and participant.

Participants in the prospective study were aged about 18 to 95 years, lived in over 20 United States geographic areas, and enrolled through a virtual design. To assign participants to cohorts, the prospective study relied on clinical history that participants themselves reported in a screening survey and a study questionnaire. For ImmuneRACE Cohort 3, a participant was defined as recovered based on two consecutive negative NP/OP PCR tests, clearance by a healthcare professional, or resolution of symptoms. Mobile phlebotomists in the prospective study collected whole blood, serum and a nasopharyngeal or oropharyngeal swab from every participant. Over a 2-month period, participants in the prospective study had the option of providing additional blood draws and questionnaires. Blood samples from the prospective study were shipped frozen or at room temperature prior to DNA extraction. Sequences SNHLY (CDR1) and FYNNEI (CDR2) are obtained from the germline V gene. There are 13 amino acids in the CDR3, from cysteine to phenylalanine inclusive. Only CDR3 DNA remains: 39 bases, in frame from the first base. V is clipped by 1 base and J by 3 bases, and the sequence between their germline boundaries is 6 bases long.

The sequence is built from TRBV2 and TRBJ1-1; the D gene is perhaps TRBD1, on 5 matching bases. This sequence originates from a woman between 35 and 50 years old who had recovered from COVID-19. The sequencing sample was made of PBMCs or T cells enriched from blood (not recorded which). The CDR3 is CASSEGGDTEAFF. DNA sequence: TGTGCCAGCAGTGAAGGGGGGGACACTGAAGCTTTCTTT. The reference TRBV2 and TRBJ1-1 proteins fill in what lies around the CDR3, so the full variable domain reads EPEVTQTPSHQVTQMGQEVILRCVPISNHLYFYWYRQILGQKVEFLVSFYNNEISEKSEIFDDQFSVERPDGSNFTLKIRSTKLEDSAMYFCASSEGGDTEAFFGQGTRLTVV.